This T cell receptor beta chain appears in the sequencing data of a study of cytomegalovirus exposure and HLA in healthy donors. Concerning this clone: Its antigen is not identified.

PCR was performed using 60 Vbeta and 13 Jbeta primers. Clones were sequenced by immunoSEQ multiplex PCR, and TCRdb holds only the in-frame ones, with some missing. The sample holds 150,000 to 200,000 clones, around 77% seen once. CDR3 length: 12 residues. The germline V gene has CDR1 SQVTM and CDR2 ANQGSEA. J gave up 5 bases and V 7 bases, and 4 bases lay outside the gene matches. General study results and limits: Productive status was seen about 90% or about 30% of the time for most TCR beta V segments in an earlier analysis. Within the data, a cluster of highly shared sequence variants was likely a sequencing artifact.

The sequencing input was PBMCs. The chain recombines TRBV29-1 with TRBJ2-1, with 8 positions matching TRBD1. The sequence was obtained from a man aged 60 to 69 in good health and CMV-seronegative. CDR3 in DNA: TGCAGCGGCGGACAGGGCAACAATGAGCAGTTCTTC. Translated, it gives CSGGQGNNEQFF.